The 3 T cell receptor beta chains presented below share a single source sample, sequenced in a study of long-term antiretroviral therapy in people with HIV. An immunoSEQ assay, version v3.0, was performed at survey level. Generated by immunoSEQ multiplex PCR, the TCRdb table keeps only in-frame clones and is missing some. The table lists about 25,000 clones, roughly 89% of them singletons. The material was unsorted PBMCs, obtained 1.8 years before starting antiretroviral therapy. These receptors were collected from a man aged 50 to 60 with HIV.

The rearrangement uses TRBV10-3 and TRBJ2-2; D is undetermined. CDR3 length equals 12 residues. Per germline, CDR1 ENHRY and CDR2 SYGVKD. V was shortened by 2 bases and J by 7 bases, with 5 bases between the two germline ends. The CDR3 sequence is CAISENLGELFF. CDR3 in DNA: TGTGCCATCAGTGAGAATCTCGGGGAGCTGTTTTTT.

The genes are TRBV5-1 and TRBJ2-1; TRBD2 aligns across 14 bases. The CDR3 totals 16 residues. Germline CDR1 is SGHRS and CDR2 is YFSETQ. The junction had 4 bases not matched to a gene; V was cut back by 4 bases and J by 4 bases. Here the CDR3 reads CASSRGTSGSYNEQFF. CDR3 bases: TGCGCCAGCAGCAGAGGGACTAGCGGGAGTTACAATGAGCAGTTCTTC.

The rearrangement joins TRBV7-9 to TRBJ2-3; TRBD2 matches at 10 bases. The V segment lost 3 bases and the J segment 6 bases; nucleotides outside the gene matches: 6. The germline V gene has CDR1 SEHNR and CDR2 FQNEAQ (reference sequence). There are 15 residues in the CDR3. DNA for the CDR3: TGTGCCAGCAGCTTTAACCTAGCGGGAGCCGATACGCAGTATTTT. It specifies CASSFNLAGADTQYF.